These 7 T cell receptor beta chains share one sample of origin, sequenced in a study of T cells in narcolepsy. Data came from immunoSEQ multiplex PCR; TCRdb stores just in-frame clones and leaves some out. Of around 27,000 clones detected, around 85% appear once; the ten largest clones hold 0.71%. Sequencing was done on a sample of CD45RA- memory CD4+ T cells from PBMCs. These receptors originate from a human donor with narcolepsy.

The rearrangement joins TRBV9 to TRBJ2-2; D not certain. Germline V gene data show CDR1 as SGDLS and CDR2 as YYNGEE. The CDR3 is made up of 14 amino acids. Trimming cost V 0 bases and J 2 bases, with 5 bases left between them. DNA of the CDR3: TGTGCCAGCAGCGTAGCCCCAAACACCGGGGAGCTGTTTTTT. The encoded protein is CASSVAPNTGELFF.

CDR3 sequence reads: CASSQVQGNGYTF. In DNA, the CDR3 is TGTGCCAGCAGCCAAGTCCAGGGAAATGGCTACACCTTC. This chain uses TRBV14 with TRBJ1-2; a weak D match, TRBD1 (5 bases). This CDR3 contains 13 residues. Per the germline V gene, CDR1 is SGHDN and CDR2 is FVKESK. With 1 base removed from V and 6 bases from J, the gap between germline ends came to 9 bases.

The chain is built from TRBV5-1 and TRBJ1-2; D is uncertain. With 4 bases removed from V and 6 bases from J, the gap between germline ends came to 19 bases. The CDR3 spans 15 residues. Germline assignment: CDR1 SGHRS and CDR2 YFSETQ. This CDR3 is CASSQVPGPPNGYTF. The CDR3 DNA sequence: TGCGCCAGCAGCCAAGTACCAGGCCCACCCAATGGCTACACCTTC.

V gene TRBV2 combines with J gene TRBJ2-2; 8 bases map to TRBD2. Losses at the gene ends were 3 bases for V and 1 base for J; bases not matched to a gene: 4. The germline CDR1 and CDR2 sequences are SNHLY and FYNNEI. This CDR3 is 16 amino acids long. The CDR3 nucleotides read TGTGCCAGCAGTGACGGCCTAGCGGGGAACACCGGGGAGCTGTTTTTT. This gives the protein CASSDGLAGNTGELFF. The variable domain in full, with the rest retrieved from reference TRBV2 and TRBJ2-2, is EPEVTQTPSHQVTQMGQEVILRCVPISNHLYFYWYRQILGQKVEFLVSFYNNEISEKSEIFDDQFSVERPDGSNFTLKIRSTKLEDSAMYFCASSDGLAGNTGELFFGEGSRLTVL.

The chain joins TRBV5-6 to TRBJ1-1; 9 nucleotides agree with TRBD1. The CDR3 extends over 13 amino acids. Germline trimming cut 4 bases from V and 5 bases from J; bases unmatched to any gene: 3. The V gene's germline CDR1 is SGHDT and CDR2 YYEEEE. This chain's CDR3 is CASSVDRGTEAFF. In DNA, the CDR3 is TGTGCCAGCAGCGTAGACAGGGGGACTGAAGCTTTCTTT.

This clone turned up a few times. The chain carries TRBV27 and TRBJ2-1; D assignment may be TRBD1 or TRBD2 (5 bases each). V gave up 6 bases and J gave up 4 bases, with 25 bases separating them. The CDR3 has 18 residues. Germline lookup yields CDR1 MNHEY and CDR2 SMNVEV (reference sequence). CDR3 nucleotides: TGTGCCAGCAGGCGGCAAAAGTCGGGGCTAGAAATTTACAATGAGCAGTTCTTC. Amino acid sequence: CASRRQKSGLEIYNEQFF.

The chain recombines TRBV19 with TRBJ1-5; D might be TRBD1 (6 bases). Germline CDR1 reads LNHDA; CDR2 reads SQIVND (reference sequence). The CDR3 runs 14 residues. V was pared by 7 bases and J by 9 bases, with 19 bases between. This CDR3 reads CASKGQTGPGPQHF. The CDR3 DNA is TGTGCCAGTAAGGGACAAACAGGACCAGGGCCCCAGCATTTT.